These T cell receptor beta chains were read from a single sample in a study of shared clonotypes between healthy human individuals. The repertoire was sequenced with immunoSEQ multiplex PCR; TCRdb's copy has only in-frame clones and lacks some. The repertoire holds some 580,000 clones, around 97% seen once, with 0.045% to 0.07% in the top ten. The sequenced sample consisted of naive CD4+ T cells sorted from blood. The receptors derive from a woman aged 25 to 39 in good health. The CDR3 runs from the conserved cysteine through the conserved F or W. A D gene is named only where the DNA matches it firmly. Size tells how often a clone was seen (once, few, many) or the class of an expanded clone, and some rows leave it out.

size,J,D,V,CDR3,DNA
-,TRBJ2-1,TRBD2,TRBV5-1,CASSPFRTSGRVAYNEQFF,TGCGCCAGCAGCCCCTTCCGGACTAGCGGGAGAGTCGCCTACAATGAGCAGTTCTTC
once,TRBJ1-2,-,TRBV27,CASSLNPGQPAYGYTF,TGTGCCAGCAGTTTAAATCCCGGACAGCCTGCCTATGGCTACACCTTC
-,TRBJ1-1,-,TRBV6-4,CASSDSTGWGTEAFF,TGTGCCAGCAGTGACTCTACAGGGTGGGGCACTGAAGCTTTCTTT
-,TRBJ2-1,-,TRBV28,CASSQQGDEQFF,TGTGCCAGCAGTCAACAGGGTGATGAGCAGTTCTTC
-,TRBJ2-1,-,TRBV5-4,CASTFMTGSTYNEQFF,TGTGCCAGCACCTTCATGACAGGTAGTACCTACAATGAGCAGTTCTTC
-,TRBJ2-3,TRBD2,TRBV7-8,CASSIRLAGSLPATDTQYF,TGTGCCAGCAGCATCAGACTAGCGGGAAGTCTCCCAGCAACAGATACGCAGTATTTT
-,TRBJ1-3,-,TRBV7-9,CASSLLSGPSGNTIYF,TGTGCCAGCAGCCTCCTCTCAGGGCCCTCTGGAAACACCATATATTTT
-,TRBJ2-2,-,TRBV21-1,CASSPGNGGAGELFF,TGTGCCAGCAGCCCCGGCAACGGAGGGGCCGGGGAGCTGTTTTTT
-,TRBJ2-7,TRBD2,TRBV28,CASPPQGDSGSNEQYF,TGTGCCAGCCCCCCCCAAGGGGATAGCGGGAGCAACGAGCAGTACTTC
-,TRBJ2-7,-,TRBV21-1,CASSKNPRTRYEQYF,TGTGCCAGCAGCAAAAATCCCCGGACACGCTACGAGCAGTACTTC
-,TRBJ2-2,-,TRBV19,CASSPGGEHTGELFF,TGTGCCAGCTCACCCGGTGGGGAACACACCGGGGAGCTGTTTTTT
-,TRBJ2-1,TRBD2,TRBV25-1,CASSDVREVYNEQFF,TGTGCCAGCAGTGATGTGCGGGAGGTCTACAATGAGCAGTTCTTC
once,TRBJ1-4,-,TRBV5-1,CASSLGPPMISEKLFF,TGCGCCAGCAGCCTTGGGCCACCGATGATTTCTGAAAAACTGTTTTTT
-,TRBJ2-4,-,TRBV27,CASSFRWDDKNIQYF,TGTGCCAGCAGCTTCCGATGGGATGATAAAAACATTCAGTACTTC
-,TRBJ2-2,-,TRBV7-9,CARGADANTGELFF,TGTGCCAGGGGTGCGGACGCGAACACCGGGGAGCTGTTTTTT
-,TRBJ1-3,-,TRBV6-5,CASGRGPGNTIYF,TGTGCCAGCGGACGGGGACCTGGAAACACCATATATTTT
-,TRBJ2-5,TRBD2,TRBV5-5,CASSSWTSGTQETQYF,TGTGCCAGCAGCTCCTGGACTAGCGGGACACAAGAGACCCAGTACTTC
-,TRBJ2-1,TRBD2,TRBV6-4,CASSETWGLAGSNEQFF,TGTGCCAGCAGTGAAACCTGGGGACTAGCGGGGTCCAATGAGCAGTTCTTC
-,TRBJ2-3,-,TRBV4-1,CASSPLCGVDTDTQYF,TGCGCCAGCAGCCCCCTATGCGGGGTGGACACAGATACGCAGTATTTT
once,TRBJ2-5,-,TRBV7-9,CASSLQGETQYF,TGTGCCAGCAGCTTACAAGGGGAGACCCAGTACTTC
-,TRBJ2-4,TRBD2,TRBV28,CASRVRGGRAKNIQYF,TGTGCCAGCAGGGTGAGGGGCGGGAGGGCCAAAAACATTCAGTACTTC
-,TRBJ2-2,-,TRBV14,CASSQVGNGLIGELFF,TGTGCCAGCAGCCAAGTAGGGAATGGCCTTATCGGGGAGCTGTTTTTT
-,TRBJ1-5,-,TRBV18,CASSPSSGWRHF,TGTGCCAGCTCACCTTCTTCGGGTTGGAGGCATTTT
-,TRBJ1-1,-,TRBV15,CATSRDPNTEAFF,TGTGCCACCAGCAGAGATCCCAACACTGAAGCTTTCTTT
-,TRBJ2-7,TRBD1,TRBV4-1,CASSPTSLDRGDEQYF,TGCGCCAGCAGCCCTACCTCCCTGGACAGGGGTGACGAGCAGTACTTC
-,TRBJ2-5,-,TRBV14,CASSQVNREATQYF,TGTGCCAGCAGCCAAGTAAACAGGGAGGCGACCCAGTACTTC
-,TRBJ2-2,-,TRBV28,CASSRGGNTGELFF,TGTGCCAGCAGCCGCGGCGGGAACACCGGGGAGCTGTTTTTT
once,TRBJ2-2,-,TRBV5-1,CASREGVNTGELFF,TGCGCCAGCAGGGAAGGGGTGAACACCGGGGAGCTGTTTTTT
-,TRBJ1-2,-,TRBV10-2,CASSPTGQLEVFGYTF,TGCGCCAGCAGCCCCACAGGACAGTTAGAAGTCTTTGGCTACACCTTC
-,TRBJ1-5,-,TRBV10-3,CAIREGVGQPQHF,TGTGCCATCAGAGAGGGGGTGGGTCAGCCCCAGCATTTT
-,TRBJ2-4,TRBD1,TRBV5-8,CASSLLPGGNIQYF,TGTGCCAGCAGCTTGCTCCCAGGGGGAAACATTCAGTACTTC
once,TRBJ2-5,TRBD1,TRBV5-1,CASSKGQAQETQYF,TGCGCCAGCAGCAAAGGACAGGCCCAAGAGACCCAGTACTTC
-,TRBJ2-7,TRBD1,TRBV19,CASGMPRGQASSYEQYF,TGTGCCTCCGGGATGCCCCGGGGACAGGCCAGCTCCTACGAGCAGTACTTC
-,TRBJ2-7,TRBD2,TRBV11-1,CASSAMTSGSVYEQYF,TGTGCCAGCAGCGCGATGACTAGCGGGAGTGTGTACGAGCAGTACTTC
-,TRBJ2-7,-,TRBV6-5,CASSKPWGTEQYF,TGTGCCAGCAGTAAGCCTTGGGGTACGGAGCAGTACTTC
-,TRBJ2-2,TRBD1,TRBV9,CASSVLGQGAGGELFF,TGTGCCAGCAGCGTATTGGGACAGGGGGCCGGCGGGGAGCTGTTTTTT
-,TRBJ1-5,TRBD1,TRBV27,CASSPTRDRGQPQHF,TGTGCCAGCAGTCCTACCCGGGACAGGGGTCAGCCCCAGCATTTT
-,TRBJ1-5,TRBD1,TRBV28,CASTKTGRYNQPQHF,TGTGCCAGCACCAAGACAGGGAGGTATAATCAGCCCCAGCATTTT
-,TRBJ2-7,-,TRBV19,CASSITEGWYEQYF,TGTGCCAGTAGTATCACTGAAGGCTGGTACGAGCAGTACTTC
-,TRBJ1-4,-,TRBV28,CASSLGTNEKLFF,TGTGCCAGCAGTTTGGGGACTAATGAAAAACTGTTTTTT
once,TRBJ2-3,TRBD1,TRBV27,CASSLDRGRIRTGTDTQYF,TGTGCCAGCAGTTTGGACAGGGGGCGCATCCGGACTGGCACAGATACGCAGTATTTT
-,TRBJ1-4,-,TRBV7-2,CASSLGAEEKLFF,TGTGCCAGCAGCTTAGGGGCGGAGGAAAAACTGTTTTTT
-,TRBJ2-1,-,TRBV14,CASSRITRSYNEQFF,TGTGCCAGCAGCCGGATTACACGCTCCTACAATGAGCAGTTCTTC
-,TRBJ2-7,TRBD1,TRBV25-1,CASSDSGTGGYEQYF,TGTGCCAGCAGTGATTCGGGGACAGGGGGCTACGAGCAGTACTTC
once,TRBJ2-3,TRBD2,TRBV28,CASSPGVRLAGMF,TGTGCCAGCAGTCCCGGGGTGCGGCTAGCGGGGATGTTT
-,TRBJ1-2,TRBD1,TRBV7-9,CASSSRDRSYYYGYTF,TGTGCCAGCAGCTCCCGGGACAGGAGCTACTACTATGGCTACACCTTC
once,TRBJ1-1,-,TRBV5-1,CASSLIWGAPNTEAFF,TGCGCCAGCAGCTTGATATGGGGGGCGCCGAACACTGAAGCTTTCTTT
-,TRBJ2-2,TRBD2,TRBV4-2,CASSQDRGRGTGELFF,TGTGCCAGCAGCCAAGATCGTGGGAGGGGAACCGGGGAGCTGTTTTTT
-,TRBJ1-1,-,TRBV28,CATSSPPEAFF,TGTGCCACCTCTTCCCCACCTGAAGCTTTCTTT
-,TRBJ2-7,-,TRBV30,CACSNGGPEQYF,TGTGCCTGTTCGAATGGGGGGCCCGAGCAGTACTTC
-,TRBJ1-1,TRBD1,TRBV18,CASSQQQGENTEAFF,TGTGCCAGCTCACAGCAACAGGGGGAAAACACTGAAGCTTTCTTT
-,TRBJ2-7,-,TRBV28,CASSSPRGLVQDEQYF,TGTGCCAGCAGTTCCCCTCGAGGACTGGTTCAGGACGAGCAGTACTTC
-,TRBJ2-1,TRBD1,TRBV27,CASSTPSRQGARGEQFF,TGTGCCAGCAGTACCCCCTCCCGACAGGGGGCAAGGGGTGAGCAGTTCTTC
-,TRBJ1-5,-,TRBV7-8,CASSLPRVRVGQPQHF,TGTGCCAGCAGCCTACCGAGAGTTCGGGTTGGGCAGCCCCAGCATTTT
-,TRBJ2-1,-,TRBV4-1,CASSQESAVGARNEQFF,TGCGCCAGCAGCCAAGAGTCGGCAGTAGGGGCGCGGAATGAGCAGTTCTTC
-,TRBJ2-7,-,TRBV11-2,CASSLAVLFSYEQYF,TGTGCCAGCAGCTTAGCCGTCCTCTTCTCCTACGAGCAGTACTTC
-,TRBJ2-4,-,TRBV28,CASSHETSHKNIQYF,TGTGCCAGCAGTCACGAGACATCCCATAAAAACATTCAGTACTTC